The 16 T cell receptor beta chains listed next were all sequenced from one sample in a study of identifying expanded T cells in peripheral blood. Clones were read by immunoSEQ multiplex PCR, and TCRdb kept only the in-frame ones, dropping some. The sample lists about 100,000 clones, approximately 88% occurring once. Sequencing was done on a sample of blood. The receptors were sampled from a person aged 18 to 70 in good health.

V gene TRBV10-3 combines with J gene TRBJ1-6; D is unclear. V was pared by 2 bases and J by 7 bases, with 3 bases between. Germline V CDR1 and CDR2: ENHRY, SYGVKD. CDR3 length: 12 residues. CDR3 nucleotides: TGTGCCATCAGTGAGACAAATTCACCCCTCCACTTT. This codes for CAISETNSPLHF.

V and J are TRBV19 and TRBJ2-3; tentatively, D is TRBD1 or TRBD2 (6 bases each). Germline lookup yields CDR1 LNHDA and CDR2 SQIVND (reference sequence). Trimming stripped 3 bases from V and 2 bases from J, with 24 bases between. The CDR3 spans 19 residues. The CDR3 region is CASSILGAWGALATDTQYF. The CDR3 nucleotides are TGTGCCAGTAGTATTCTAGGCGCTTGGGGGGCCCTTGCCACAGATACGCAGTATTTT.

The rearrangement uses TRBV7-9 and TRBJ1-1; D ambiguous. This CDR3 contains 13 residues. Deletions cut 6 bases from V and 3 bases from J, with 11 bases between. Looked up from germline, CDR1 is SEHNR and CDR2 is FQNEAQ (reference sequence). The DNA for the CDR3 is TGTGCCAGCAGTTATGCGGGAGACACTGAAGCTTTCTTT. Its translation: CASSYAGDTEAFF.

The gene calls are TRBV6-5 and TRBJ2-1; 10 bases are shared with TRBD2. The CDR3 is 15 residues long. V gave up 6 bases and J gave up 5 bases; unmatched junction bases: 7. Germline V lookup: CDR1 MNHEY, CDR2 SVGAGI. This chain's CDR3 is CASSPLAGQNNEQFF. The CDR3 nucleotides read TGTGCCAGCAGCCCACTAGCGGGGCAGAACAATGAGCAGTTCTTC.

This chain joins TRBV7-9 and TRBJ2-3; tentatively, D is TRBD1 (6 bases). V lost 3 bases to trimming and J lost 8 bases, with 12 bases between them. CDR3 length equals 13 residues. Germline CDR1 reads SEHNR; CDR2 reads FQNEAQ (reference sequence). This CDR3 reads CASSLGTSGTQYF. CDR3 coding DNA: TGTGCCAGCAGCTTGGGGACATCAGGTACGCAGTATTTT.

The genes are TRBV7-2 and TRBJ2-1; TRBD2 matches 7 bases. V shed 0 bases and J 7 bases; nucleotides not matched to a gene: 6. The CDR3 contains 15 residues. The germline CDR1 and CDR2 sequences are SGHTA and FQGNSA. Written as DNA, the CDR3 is TGTGCCAGCAGCTTAGCGGGGGGGGTGTTTAATGAGCAGTTCTTC. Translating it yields CASSLAGGVFNEQFF.

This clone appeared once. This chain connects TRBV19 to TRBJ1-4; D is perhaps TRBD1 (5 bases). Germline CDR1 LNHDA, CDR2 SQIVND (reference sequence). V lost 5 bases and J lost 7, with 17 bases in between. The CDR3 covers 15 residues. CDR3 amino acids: CASSSPRARGEKLFF. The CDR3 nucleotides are TGTGCCAGTAGTTCCCCCAGGGCGAGGGGTGAAAAACTGTTTTTT.

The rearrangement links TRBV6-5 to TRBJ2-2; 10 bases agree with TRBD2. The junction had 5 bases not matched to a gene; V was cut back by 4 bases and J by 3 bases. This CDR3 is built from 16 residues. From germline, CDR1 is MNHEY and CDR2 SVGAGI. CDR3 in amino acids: CASSSPTSGHTGELFF. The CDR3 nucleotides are TGTGCCAGCAGTTCCCCGACTAGCGGGCACACCGGGGAGCTGTTTTTT.

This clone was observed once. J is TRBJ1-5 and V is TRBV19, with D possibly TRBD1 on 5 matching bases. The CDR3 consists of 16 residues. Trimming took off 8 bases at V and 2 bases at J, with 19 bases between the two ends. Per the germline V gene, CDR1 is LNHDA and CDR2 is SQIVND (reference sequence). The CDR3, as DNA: TGTGCCAGTGCAACCTCAGGGTCCCACGGCAATCAGCCCCAGCATTTT. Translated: CASATSGSHGNQPQHF. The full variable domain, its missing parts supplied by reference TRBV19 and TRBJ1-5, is DGGITQSPKYLFRKEGQNVTLSCEQNLNHDAMYWYRQDPGQGLRLIYYSQIVNDFQKGDIAEGYSVSREKKESFPLTVTSAQKNPTAFYLCASATSGSHGNQPQHFGDGTRLSIL.

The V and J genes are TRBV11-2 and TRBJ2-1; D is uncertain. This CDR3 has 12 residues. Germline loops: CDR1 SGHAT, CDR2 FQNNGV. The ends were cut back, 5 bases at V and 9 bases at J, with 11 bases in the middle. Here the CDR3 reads CASSASSREQFF. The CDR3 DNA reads TGTGCCAGCAGCGCAAGTAGCCGTGAGCAGTTCTTC.

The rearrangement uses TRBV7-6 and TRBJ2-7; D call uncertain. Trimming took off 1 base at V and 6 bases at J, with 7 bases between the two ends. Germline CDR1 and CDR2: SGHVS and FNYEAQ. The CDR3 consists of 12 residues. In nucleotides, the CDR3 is TGTGCCAGCAGCTTAGGCTCCGCCGAGCAGTACTTC. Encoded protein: CASSLGSAEQYF. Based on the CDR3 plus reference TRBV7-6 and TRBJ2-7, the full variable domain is GAGVSQSPRYKVTKRGQDVALRCDPISGHVSLYWYRQALGQGPEFLTYFNYEAQQDKSGLPNDRFSAERPEGSISTLTIQRTEQRDSAMYRCASSLGSAEQYFGPGTRLTVT.

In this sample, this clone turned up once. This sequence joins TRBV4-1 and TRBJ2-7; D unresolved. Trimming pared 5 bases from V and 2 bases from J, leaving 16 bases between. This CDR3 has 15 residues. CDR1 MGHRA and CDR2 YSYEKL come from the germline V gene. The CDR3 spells CASSNGAMQTYEQYF. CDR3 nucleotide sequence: TGCGCCAGCAGCAATGGCGCGATGCAGACCTACGAGCAGTACTTC.

CDR3 nucleotide sequence: TGTGCCATCAGTGTTGGGAATCCCTATAATTCACCCCTCCACTTT. This sequence encodes CAISVGNPYNSPLHF. The chain has TRBV10-3 and TRBJ1-6, with no clear D. V dropped 4 bases and J dropped 2 bases, with 9 bases sitting between them. Germline CDR1 reads ENHRY; CDR2 reads SYGVKD. This CDR3 contains 15 residues.

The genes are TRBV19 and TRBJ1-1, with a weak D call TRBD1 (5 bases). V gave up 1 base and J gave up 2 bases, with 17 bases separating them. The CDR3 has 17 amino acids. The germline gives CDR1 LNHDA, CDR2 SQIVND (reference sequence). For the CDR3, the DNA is TGTGCCAGTAGTATAGTCCGGAGGGGAGACTTTAACACTGAAGCTTTCTTT. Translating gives CASSIVRRGDFNTEAFF.

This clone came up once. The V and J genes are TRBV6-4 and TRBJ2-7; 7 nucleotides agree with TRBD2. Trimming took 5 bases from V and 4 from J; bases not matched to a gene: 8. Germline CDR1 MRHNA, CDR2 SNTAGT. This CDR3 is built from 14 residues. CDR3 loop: CASSYFPSGYEQYF. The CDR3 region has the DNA TGTGCCAGCAGTTACTTTCCTAGCGGATACGAGCAGTACTTC.

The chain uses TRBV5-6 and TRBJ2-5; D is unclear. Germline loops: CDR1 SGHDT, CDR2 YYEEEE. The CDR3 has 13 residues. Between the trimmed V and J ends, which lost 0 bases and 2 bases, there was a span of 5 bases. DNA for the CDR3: TGTGCCAGCAGCTTGGGACAACAAGAGACCCAGTACTTC. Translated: CASSLGQQETQYF. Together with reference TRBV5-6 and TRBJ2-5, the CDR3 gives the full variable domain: DAGVTQSPTHLIKTRGQQVTLRCSPKSGHDTVSWYQQALGQGPQFIFQYYEEEERQRGNFPDRFSGHQFPNYSSELNVNALLLGDSALYLCASSLGQQETQYFGPGTRLLVL.